This TCR beta chain is drawn from a study of blood T cell repertoires in COVID-19. Overall study: Samples representing acute and convalescent COVID-19 were sourced from the United States, Italy and Spain. PBMCs, B-cell-depleted T cells, or T cells were the source of the cDNA or gDNA that made up the material.

Per the study methods: Amplification with reference gene primers provided the estimates of nucleated cell counts. Libraries were prepared by immunoSEQ multiplex PCR; TCRdb keeps only in-frame clonotypes and omits some of them. V and J calls and clone size follow that table, whereas D and trimming were derived from the DNA. The sample lists some 200,000 clones; 82% were seen once. Cohort allocation depended upon clinical history that participants reported. This TCR was sampled from a man in his forties who had recovered from COVID-19. The sequenced sample consisted of PBMCs or T cells enriched from blood (not recorded which).

CDR3 protein: CASRSGTGSSYEQYV. The CDR3 DNA sequence: TGTGCCAGCAGGTCCGGGACAGGGAGCTCCTACGAGCAGTACGTC. The gene calls are TRBV6-5 and TRBJ2-7; 9 bases align to TRBD1. J gave up 0 bases and V 6 bases, and 6 bases lay outside the gene matches. CDR3 length: 15 residues. Germline V CDR1 and CDR2: MNHEY, SVGAGI.